The entry below gives a single TCR beta chain sequence along with its context. What it recognizes is unknown. Then a second PCR, running about 6 to 12 cycles, was carried out with a sample-barcoded 5' primer and a J-beta primer mix. TCRdb independently ran MiXCR on the 5' RACE reads; one entry per CDR3 protein. The repertoire holds about 730,000 distinct CDR3 sequences, roughly 47% seen once, with more than 20% in the top ten. Donors each provided 9.5 to 10 milliliters of peripheral blood. The CDR3 loop spans 13 amino acids. From germline, CDR1 is MNHEY and CDR2 SVGAGI. Trimming removed 6 bases from V and 6 bases from J, with 14 bases in between. The data belong to a study of blood T cells in healthy people across ages. For the study at large: When template switching was applied, about one barcoded beta molecule was captured per two T cells.

Study conclusions and caveats: Per-million-T-cell TCR beta diversity fell roughly linearly with age.

The sequence was obtained from a woman aged 55 to 70 in good health. Sequenced input: blood. The V and J genes are TRBV6-5 and TRBJ1-2; the D is unclear. Written as DNA, the CDR3 is TGTGCCAGCAGCCCGTCCGGGGTTCATGGCTACACCTTC. As protein: CASSPSGVHGYTF.